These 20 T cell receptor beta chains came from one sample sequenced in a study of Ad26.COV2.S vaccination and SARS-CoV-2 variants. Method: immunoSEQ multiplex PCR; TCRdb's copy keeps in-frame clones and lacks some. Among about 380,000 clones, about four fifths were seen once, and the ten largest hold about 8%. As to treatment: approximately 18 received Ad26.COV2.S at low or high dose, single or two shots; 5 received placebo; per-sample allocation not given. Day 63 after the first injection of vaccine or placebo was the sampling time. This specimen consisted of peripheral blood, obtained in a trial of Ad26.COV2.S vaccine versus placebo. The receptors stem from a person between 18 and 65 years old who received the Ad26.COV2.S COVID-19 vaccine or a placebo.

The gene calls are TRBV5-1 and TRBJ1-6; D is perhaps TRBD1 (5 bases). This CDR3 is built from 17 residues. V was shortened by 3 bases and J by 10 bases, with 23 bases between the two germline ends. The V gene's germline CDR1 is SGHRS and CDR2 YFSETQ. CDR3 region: CASSSTPSRGLGSPLHF. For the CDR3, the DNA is TGCGCCAGCAGCTCGACCCCGTCGAGGGGCCTTGGGTCACCCCTCCACTTT.

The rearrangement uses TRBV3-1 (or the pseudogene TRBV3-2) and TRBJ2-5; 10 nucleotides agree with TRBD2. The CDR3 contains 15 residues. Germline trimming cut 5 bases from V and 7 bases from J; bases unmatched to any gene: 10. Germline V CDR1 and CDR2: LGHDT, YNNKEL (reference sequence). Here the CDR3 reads CASSISGGYLRTQYF. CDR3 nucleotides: TGTGCCAGCAGCATTAGCGGGGGGTACCTTCGGACCCAGTACTTC.

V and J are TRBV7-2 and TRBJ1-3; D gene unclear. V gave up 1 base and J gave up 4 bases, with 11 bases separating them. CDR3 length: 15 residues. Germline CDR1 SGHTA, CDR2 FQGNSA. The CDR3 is CASSLGVISGNTIYF. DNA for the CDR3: TGTGCCAGCAGCTTAGGGGTCATCTCCGGAAACACCATATATTTT.

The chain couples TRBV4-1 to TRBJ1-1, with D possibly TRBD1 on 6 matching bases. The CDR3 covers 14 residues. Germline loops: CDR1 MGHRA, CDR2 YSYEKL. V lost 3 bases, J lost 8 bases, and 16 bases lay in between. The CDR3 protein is CASSQRQENEEAFF. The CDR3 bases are TGCGCCAGCAGCCAGCGACAGGAAAACGAAGAAGCTTTCTTT.

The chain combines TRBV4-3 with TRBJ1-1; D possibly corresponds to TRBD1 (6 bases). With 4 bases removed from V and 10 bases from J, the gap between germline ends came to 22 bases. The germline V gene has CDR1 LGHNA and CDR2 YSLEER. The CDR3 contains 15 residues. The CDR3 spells CASSLGTTGPRGAFF. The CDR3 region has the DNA TGCGCCAGCAGCCTTGGGACAACGGGGCCCAGGGGAGCTTTCTTT.

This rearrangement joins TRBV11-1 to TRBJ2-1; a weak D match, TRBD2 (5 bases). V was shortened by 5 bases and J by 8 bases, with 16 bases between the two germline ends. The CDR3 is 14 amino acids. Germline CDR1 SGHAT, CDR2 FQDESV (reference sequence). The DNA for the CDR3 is TGTGCCAGCAGCCCCACAAGAGGGATCCATGAGCAGTTCTTC. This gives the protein CASSPTRGIHEQFF.

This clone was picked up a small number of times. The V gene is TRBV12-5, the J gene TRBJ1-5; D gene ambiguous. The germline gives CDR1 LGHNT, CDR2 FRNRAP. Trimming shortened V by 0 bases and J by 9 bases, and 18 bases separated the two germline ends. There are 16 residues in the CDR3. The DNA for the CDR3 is TGTGCTAGTGGTTTGGTAATGGGCCAGGCGAATTGGCCCCAGCATTTT. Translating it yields CASGLVMGQANWPQHF.

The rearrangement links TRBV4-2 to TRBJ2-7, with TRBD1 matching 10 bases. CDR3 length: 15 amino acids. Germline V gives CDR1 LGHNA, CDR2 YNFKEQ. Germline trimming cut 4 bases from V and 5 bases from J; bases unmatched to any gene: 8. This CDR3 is CASSPGGTGANEQYF. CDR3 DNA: TGTGCCAGCAGCCCTGGGGGGACAGGGGCGAACGAGCAGTACTTC.

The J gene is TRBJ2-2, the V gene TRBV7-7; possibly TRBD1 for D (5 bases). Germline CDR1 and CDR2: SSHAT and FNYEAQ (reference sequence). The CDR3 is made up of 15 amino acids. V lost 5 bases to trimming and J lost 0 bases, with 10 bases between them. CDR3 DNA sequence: TGTGCCAGCAGCCGAGCAGGGCCGAACACCGGGGAGCTGTTTTTT. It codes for CASSRAGPNTGELFF.

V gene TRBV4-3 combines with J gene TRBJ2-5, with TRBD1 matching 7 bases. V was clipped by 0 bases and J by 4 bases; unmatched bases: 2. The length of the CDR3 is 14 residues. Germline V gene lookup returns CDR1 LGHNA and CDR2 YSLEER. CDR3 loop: CASSQDYRGETQYF. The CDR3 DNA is TGCGCCAGCAGCCAAGATTACAGGGGAGAGACCCAGTACTTC.

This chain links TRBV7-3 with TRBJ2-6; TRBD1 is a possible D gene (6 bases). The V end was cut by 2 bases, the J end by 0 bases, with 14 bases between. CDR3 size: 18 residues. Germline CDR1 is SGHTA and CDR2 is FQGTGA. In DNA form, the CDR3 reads TGTGCCAGCAGCTTACCTCGGACAGACACCTCTGGGGCCAACGTCCTGACTTTC. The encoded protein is CASSLPRTDTSGANVLTF.

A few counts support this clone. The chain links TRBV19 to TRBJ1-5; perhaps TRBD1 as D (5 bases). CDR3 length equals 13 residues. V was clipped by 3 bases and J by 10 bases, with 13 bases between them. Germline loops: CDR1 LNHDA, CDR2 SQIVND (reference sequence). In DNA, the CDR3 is TGTGCCAGTAGTATCCAGGGATTTGATCCCCAGCATTTT. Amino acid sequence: CASSIQGFDPQHF.

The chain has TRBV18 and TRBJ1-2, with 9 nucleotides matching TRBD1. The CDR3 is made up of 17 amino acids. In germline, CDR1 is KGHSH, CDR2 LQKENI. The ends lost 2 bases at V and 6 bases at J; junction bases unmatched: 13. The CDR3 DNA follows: TGTGCCAGCTCACCAAGGACAGGGGAAACCTATAAGGATGGCTACACCTTC. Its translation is CASSPRTGETYKDGYTF.

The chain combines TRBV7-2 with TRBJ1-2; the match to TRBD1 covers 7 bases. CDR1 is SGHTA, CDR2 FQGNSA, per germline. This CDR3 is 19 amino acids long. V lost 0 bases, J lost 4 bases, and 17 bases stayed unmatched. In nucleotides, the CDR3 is TGTGCCAGCAGCTTAGCCCCAAGGAGGGGCGCAGGGGGTTTCTATGGCTACACCTTC. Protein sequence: CASSLAPRRGAGGFYGYTF.

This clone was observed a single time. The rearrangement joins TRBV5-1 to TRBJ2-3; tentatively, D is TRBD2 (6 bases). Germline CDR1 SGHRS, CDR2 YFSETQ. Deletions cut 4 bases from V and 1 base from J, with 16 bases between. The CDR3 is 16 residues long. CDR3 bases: TGCGCCAGCAGCCCACGGGAGCGCTCGGGCACAGATACGCAGTATTTT. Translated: CASSPRERSGTDTQYF.

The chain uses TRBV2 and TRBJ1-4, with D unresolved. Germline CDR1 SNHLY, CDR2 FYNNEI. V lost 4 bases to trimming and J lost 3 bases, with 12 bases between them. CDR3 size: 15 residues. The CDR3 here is CASSGQAIPNEKLFF. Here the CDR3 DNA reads TGTGCCAGCAGTGGTCAGGCGATACCTAATGAAAAACTGTTTTTT.

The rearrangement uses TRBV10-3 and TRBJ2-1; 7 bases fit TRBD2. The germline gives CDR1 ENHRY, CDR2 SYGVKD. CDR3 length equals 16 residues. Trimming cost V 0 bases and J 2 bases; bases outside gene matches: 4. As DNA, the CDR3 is TGTGCCATCAGTGAGTCGCTAGCGGAGACCTACAATGAGCAGTTCTTC. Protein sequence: CAISESLAETYNEQFF.

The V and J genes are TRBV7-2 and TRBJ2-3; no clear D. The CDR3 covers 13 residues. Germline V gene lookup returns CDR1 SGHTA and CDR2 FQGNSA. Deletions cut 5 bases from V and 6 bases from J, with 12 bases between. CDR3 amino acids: CASSIYPTDTQYF. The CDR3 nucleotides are TGTGCCAGCAGCATATACCCCACGGATACGCAGTATTTT.

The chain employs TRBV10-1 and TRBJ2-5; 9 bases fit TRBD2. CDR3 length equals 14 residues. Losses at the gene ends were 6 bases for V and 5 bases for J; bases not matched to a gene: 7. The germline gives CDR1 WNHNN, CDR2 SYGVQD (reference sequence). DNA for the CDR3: TGCGCCAGCAGCTTGTCCCTAGCGGGGGAGACCCAGTACTTC. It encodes CASSLSLAGETQYF.

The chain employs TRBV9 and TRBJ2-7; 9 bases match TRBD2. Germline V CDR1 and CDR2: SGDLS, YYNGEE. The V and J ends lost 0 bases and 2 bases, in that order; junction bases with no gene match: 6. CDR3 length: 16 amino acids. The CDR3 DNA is TGTGCCAGCAGCGTAGCTTCCCTAGCGGGGCCCTACGAGCAGTACTTC. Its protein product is CASSVASLAGPYEQYF.